These 26 T cell receptor beta chains share one sample of origin, sequenced in a study of radiation and T cells in renal cell carcinoma. The sample's time point: blood 2 weeks post-SBRT. This sample's treatment: 15 Gy SBRT to primary tumor, nephrectomy 4 weeks later. Profiled with immunoSEQ multiplex PCR; TCRdb holds only in-frame clones, not every one. The table lists approximately 75,000 clones, 82% of them singletons. Source: blood, taken from a patient whose treatment included radiotherapy and nephrectomy. These receptors came from a man in his sixties with renal cell carcinoma.

CDR3: CASSQEGQGSVDEQFF. The CDR3 DNA sequence: TGCGCCAGCAGCCAAGAGGGACAGGGATCGGTTGATGAGCAGTTCTTC. The V and J genes are TRBV4-1 and TRBJ2-1; TRBD1 matches at 9 bases. Germline V gene data show CDR1 as MGHRA and CDR2 as YSYEKL. The CDR3 contains 16 residues. V was pared by 0 bases and J by 8 bases, with 8 bases of the junction left unmatched.

V and J are TRBV4-3 and TRBJ1-4; no reliable D call. This CDR3 spans 13 amino acids. Trimming took off 0 bases at V and 7 bases at J, with 6 bases between the two ends. Germline values: CDR1 LGHNA, CDR2 YSLEER. The CDR3 sequence is CASSQDVGEKLFF. The CDR3 DNA follows: TGCGCCAGCAGCCAAGATGTCGGTGAAAAACTGTTTTTT.

This chain connects TRBV12-5 to TRBJ2-1; TRBD2 might be the D (6 bases). The V and J ends lost 3 bases and 3 bases respectively, with 12 bases between them. CDR1 and CDR2 from the germline V gene are LGHNT and FRNRAP. CDR3 length: 15 amino acids. The CDR3 DNA is TGTGCTAGTGGTTTAAACGGGGGACTCTACAATGAGCAGTTCTTC. It yields the protein CASGLNGGLYNEQFF.

The V and J genes are TRBV15 and TRBJ2-7, with 9 bases fitting TRBD2. J lost 4 bases, V lost 1 base, and 5 bases had no gene match. The germline V gene has CDR1 LNHNV and CDR2 YYDKDF (reference sequence). The CDR3 has 15 residues. This CDR3 is CATSRGVSGSYEQYF. The CDR3 nucleotides read TGTGCCACCAGCAGAGGGGTTAGCGGGAGTTACGAGCAGTACTTC.

The gene calls are TRBV5-6 and TRBJ2-7; no firm D call. The CDR3 is 13 amino acids. CDR1 and CDR2 (germline): SGHDT, YYEEEE. The ends were cut back, 2 bases at V and 5 bases at J, with 11 bases in the middle. The CDR3 spells CASSLRVGHEQYF. Here the CDR3 DNA reads TGTGCCAGCAGCTTAAGGGTCGGCCACGAGCAGTACTTC. Drawing the rest from reference TRBV5-6 and TRBJ2-7, the complete variable domain is DAGVTQSPTHLIKTRGQQVTLRCSPKSGHDTVSWYQQALGQGPQFIFQYYEEEERQRGNFPDRFSGHQFPNYSSELNVNALLLGDSALYLCASSLRVGHEQYFGPGTRLTVT.

Only one count was recorded for this clone. The chain uses TRBV21-1 and TRBJ2-6; the table's D call, TRBD1, has no DNA check behind it. TRBV21-1 is designated a pseudogene. The CDR3 is made up of 20 amino acids. The CDR3 nucleotides read TGTGCCAGCACCCCTGGGGACACGGAAGATCTTCTCTCTGGGGCCAACGTCCTGACTTTC. Translating gives CASTPGDTEDLLSGANVLTF.

The chain uses TRBV6-1 and TRBJ2-7; TRBD2 matches 7 bases. The CDR3 sequence is 13 residues long. V lost 7 bases, J lost 6 bases, and 9 bases stayed unmatched. The germline gives CDR1 MNHNS, CDR2 SASEGT. CDR3 loop: CASIGLVGREQYF. CDR3 in DNA: TGTGCCAGCATAGGACTAGTGGGGCGCGAGCAGTACTTC.

Details on this clone: Other DNA sequences from this sample encode an identical CDR3 as well. The chain couples TRBV11-2 to TRBJ2-7; TRBD1 matches 7 bases. V dropped 5 bases and J dropped 4; count of bases not matched to a gene: 5. This CDR3 is 13 amino acids long. CDR1 is SGHAT and CDR2 is FQNNGV in the germline V gene. CDR3 residues: CASSPGGTYEQYF. Here the CDR3 DNA reads TGTGCCAGCAGCCCAGGGGGAACGTACGAGCAGTACTTC.

This chain links TRBV27 with TRBJ1-1; 8 bases match TRBD1. Germline V gene data show CDR1 as MNHEY and CDR2 as SMNVEV (reference sequence). V lost 6 bases to trimming and J lost 4 bases; unmatched junction nucleotides: 13. The CDR3 consists of 16 residues. CDR3 nucleotide sequence: TGTGCCAGCAGGCTTAGACAGGGGTTCGGTAGCACTGAAGCTTTCTTT. Protein product: CASRLRQGFGSTEAFF.

The J gene is TRBJ2-4, the V gene TRBV6-6; no reliable D call. Trimming removed 2 bases at V and 8 bases at J, with 13 bases between. Germline values: CDR1 MNHNY, CDR2 SVGAGI (reference sequence). The CDR3 totals 14 residues. The CDR3 bases are TGTGCCAGCAGTTACGGGGTTTATGGGGACATTCAGTACTTC. Its protein product is CASSYGVYGDIQYF.

The chain has TRBV15 and TRBJ2-7, with 8 bases that match TRBD1. CDR3 length: 17 residues. V trimming: 0 bases; J trimming: 2 bases; junction bases outside the gene matches: 9. CDR1 LNHNV and CDR2 YYDKDF come from the germline V gene (reference sequence). The DNA of the CDR3 is TGTGCCACCAGCAGAGATCCATCAGGGGGCTATCCCTACGAGCAGTACTTC. Its translation: CATSRDPSGGYPYEQYF.

The gene calls are TRBV5-4 and TRBJ2-5; tentatively, D is TRBD1 or TRBD2 (5 bases each). The germline V and J ends were trimmed by 4 bases and 7 bases, with 17 bases remaining between them. The CDR3 consists of 14 residues. Germline-derived CDR1 and CDR2 are SGHNT and YYREEE (reference sequence). The CDR3 sequence: CASSPGGGWGTQYF. The CDR3, as DNA: TGTGCCAGCAGCCCGGGTGGGGGTTGGGGGACCCAGTACTTC.

J is TRBJ1-5 and V is TRBV6-6; tentative D call: TRBD1 (6 bases). CDR1 is MNHNY, CDR2 SVGAGI, per germline (reference sequence). The CDR3 has 14 amino acids. Trimming left V 5 bases short and J 6 bases short, with 14 bases between. The CDR3 bases are TGTGCCAGCAGTCAACTACAGGGTGGTCAGCCCCAGCATTTT. It specifies CASSQLQGGQPQHF.

As for this clone: Sequence at one end of the junction differs from germline and may be a read error. The chain couples TRBV19 to TRBJ2-3, with 14 bases matching TRBD2. Germline V lookup: CDR1 LNHDA, CDR2 SQIVND (reference sequence). The CDR3 runs to 18 residues. CDR3 sequence: CASSLEIPGLAGADTQYF. CDR3 nucleotide sequence: TGTGCCAGTAGTCTAGAGATCCCGGGACTAGCGGGAGCAGATACGCAGTATTTT. Variable domain in full (rest from reference TRBV19 and TRBJ2-3): DGGITQSPKYLFRKEGQNVTLSCEQNLNHDAMYWYRQDPGQGLRLIYYSQIVNDFQKGDIAEGYSVSREKKESFPLTVTSAQKNPTAFYLCASSLEIPGLAGADTQYFGPGTRLTVL.

This rearrangement joins TRBV4-1 to TRBJ1-4; no clear D gene. From germline, CDR1 is MGHRA and CDR2 YSYEKL. Trimming took off 2 bases at V and 8 bases at J, with 9 bases between the two ends. This CDR3 has 13 amino acids. The CDR3 DNA sequence: TGCGCCAGCAGCCAATGGGTGAGCGAAAAACTGTTTTTT. This encodes CASSQWVSEKLFF.

V and J are TRBV27 and TRBJ1-1; D may be TRBD1 (6 bases). The CDR3 runs 13 residues. Germline CDR1 and CDR2: MNHEY and SMNVEV (reference sequence). The V gene lost 6 bases and the J gene lost 7 bases, with 15 bases spanning the gap. Here the CDR3 reads CASRRTGIIEAFF. DNA of the CDR3: TGTGCCAGCAGGAGAACAGGGATCATTGAAGCTTTCTTT.

The V gene is TRBV27, the J gene TRBJ2-7; 7 positions match TRBD1. Germline V gene data show CDR1 as MNHEY and CDR2 as SMNVEV (reference sequence). The CDR3 totals 14 residues. V was pared by 5 bases and J by 2 bases, with 6 bases of the junction left unmatched. The CDR3 DNA follows: TGTGCCAGCAGTCCGTCGGGACAGACCTACGAGCAGTACTTC. Translated: CASSPSGQTYEQYF.

The V gene is TRBV5-1, the J gene TRBJ2-3; D is perhaps TRBD1 or TRBD2 (5 bases each). V shed 1 base and J shed 6 bases, with 9 bases lying between them. The CDR3 covers 13 residues. Germline CDR1 reads SGHRS; CDR2 reads YFSETQ. The CDR3 DNA sequence: TGCGCCAGCAGCTTGAAGGGGACGGATACGCAGTATTTT. Its protein product is CASSLKGTDTQYF.

The chain carries TRBV7-2 and TRBJ1-5; D not resolved. This CDR3 spans 16 amino acids. The V gene lost 1 base and the J gene lost 2 bases, with 12 bases spanning the gap. Germline values: CDR1 SGHTA, CDR2 FQGNSA. The CDR3 reads CASSLGPTRGNQPQHF. In DNA form, the CDR3 reads TGTGCCAGCAGCTTAGGGCCGACACGCGGCAATCAGCCCCAGCATTTT.

This clone was seen a handful of times. The rearrangement uses TRBV7-9 and TRBJ2-5; D may be TRBD1 (6 bases). The CDR3 covers 14 residues. V lost 5 bases and J 1 base, leaving 11 bases between the germline ends. Germline CDR1 SEHNR, CDR2 FQNEAQ (reference sequence). The CDR3 is CASSPTGLQETQYF. Written as DNA, the CDR3 is TGTGCCAGCAGCCCGACAGGACTCCAAGAGACCCAGTACTTC.

V gene TRBV7-8 combines with J gene TRBJ2-3, with D unresolved. The CDR3 is 15 residues long. The germline V and J ends were trimmed by 1 base and 3 bases, with 11 bases remaining between them. Per the germline V gene, CDR1 is SGHVS and CDR2 is FQNEAQ. The CDR3 spells CASSLVGSATDTQYF. The CDR3 nucleotides read TGTGCCAGCAGCTTAGTTGGCTCGGCGACAGATACGCAGTATTTT. Drawing the rest from reference TRBV7-8 and TRBJ2-3, the complete variable domain is GAGVSQSPRYKVAKRGQDVALRCDPISGHVSLFWYQQALGQGPEFLTYFQNEAQLDKSGLPSDRFFAERPEGSVSTLKIQRTQQEDSAVYLCASSLVGSATDTQYFGPGTRLTVL.

The chain has TRBV7-2 and TRBJ2-1, with D possibly matching TRBD1 (6 bases). The V and J ends lost 4 bases and 5 bases respectively, with 18 bases between them. CDR1 and CDR2 (germline): SGHTA, FQGNSA. CDR3 size: 16 residues. CDR3 sequence (DNA): TGTGCCAGCAGCTCCGCCGGGACAACCCTTCACAATGAGCAGTTCTTC. Protein product: CASSSAGTTLHNEQFF.

The chain couples TRBV4-2 to TRBJ2-7, with D perhaps TRBD2 (6 bases). The CDR3 has 12 residues. Germline CDR1 and CDR2: LGHNA and YNFKEQ. Trimming cost V 4 bases and J 3 bases, with 7 bases left between them. The CDR3 DNA reads TGTGCCAGCAGCCGTAGCGGCTACGAGCAGTACTTC. Translation gives CASSRSGYEQYF.

The chain uses TRBV4-1 and TRBJ1-1, with D unresolved. The V end lost 0 bases, the J end lost 10 bases, and 15 bases lay between the germline ends. The CDR3 spans 14 residues. CDR1 and CDR2 from the germline V gene are MGHRA and YSYEKL. The CDR3 sequence is CASSQETSGFLAFF. The CDR3 region has the DNA TGCGCCAGCAGCCAAGAAACGTCAGGCTTTTTAGCTTTCTTT.

The rearrangement links TRBV18 to TRBJ2-3; possibly TRBD2 for D (5 bases). The CDR3 extends over 16 amino acids. CDR1 and CDR2 (germline): KGHSH, LQKENI. With 2 bases removed from V and 0 bases from J, the gap between germline ends came to 12 bases. In DNA, the CDR3 is TGTGCCAGCTCACCAAGAAGCGGTAGCAGCACAGATACGCAGTATTTT. This gives the protein CASSPRSGSSTDTQYF. Complete variable domain (other parts from reference TRBV18 and TRBJ2-3): NAGVMQNPRHLVRRRGQEARLRCSPMKGHSHVYWYRQLPEEGLKFMVYLQKENIIDESGMPKERFSAEFPKEGPSILRIQQVVRGDSAAYFCASSPRSGSSTDTQYFGPGTRLTVL.

V usage is TRBV5-1 and J usage is TRBJ2-5; D is unclear. The CDR3 is 15 amino acids. With 1 base removed from V and 5 bases from J, the gap between germline ends came to 15 bases. Per germline, CDR1 SGHRS and CDR2 YFSETQ. In DNA form, the CDR3 reads TGCGCCAGCAGCTTGTCCGACACCCAACGGGAGACCCAGTACTTC. Protein sequence: CASSLSDTQRETQYF.